This TCR beta chain was sequenced for a study of blood T cell repertoires in COVID-19. For the study at large: Sources were T cells, B-cell-depleted T cells, or PBMCs; the material itself was cDNA or gDNA.

Patients from Seattle were sampled longitudinally, starting during active infection. This clone came up once. The trim removed 4 bases at V and 4 bases at J, leaving 12 bases unmatched. Germline V CDR1 and CDR2: SGHNT, YYREEE (reference sequence). The CDR3 covers 16 residues. Original processing notes: Nucleated cell number was recorded as an estimate derived from reference gene primer amplification. Sequencing used immunoSEQ multiplex PCR; TCRdb keeps in-frame clones, though not all of them. The V and J calls and clone size come from that table; D and trimming were worked out from the DNA. The sample includes 100,000 to 120,000 clones, 75% to 90% of them seen just once.

V gene TRBV5-4 combines with J gene TRBJ2-3; 7 nucleotides match TRBD1. The sequence derives from a woman aged 60 to 75 with COVID-19, enrolled during active disease. The sample comprised peripheral blood. This CDR3 reads CASSPSTGIGADTQYF. The CDR3 DNA reads TGTGCCAGCAGCCCGTCGACAGGGATTGGGGCAGATACGCAGTATTTT.